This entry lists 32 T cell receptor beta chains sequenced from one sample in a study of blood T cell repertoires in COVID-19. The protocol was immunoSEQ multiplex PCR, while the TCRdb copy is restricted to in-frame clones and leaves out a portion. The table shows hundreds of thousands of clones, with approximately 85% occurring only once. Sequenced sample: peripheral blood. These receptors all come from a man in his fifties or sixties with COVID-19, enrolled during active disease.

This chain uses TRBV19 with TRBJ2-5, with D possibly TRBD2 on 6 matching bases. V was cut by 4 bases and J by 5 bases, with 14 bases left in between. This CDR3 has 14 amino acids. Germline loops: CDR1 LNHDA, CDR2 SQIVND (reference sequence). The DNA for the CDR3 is TGTGCCAGTAGTACGCGGGGCCGAATGGAGACCCAGTACTTC. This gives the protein CASSTRGRMETQYF.

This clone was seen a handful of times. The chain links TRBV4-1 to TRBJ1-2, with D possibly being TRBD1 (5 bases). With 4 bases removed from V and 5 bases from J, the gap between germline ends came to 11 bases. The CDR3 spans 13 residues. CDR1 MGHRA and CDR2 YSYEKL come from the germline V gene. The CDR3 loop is CASSLQGGYGYTF. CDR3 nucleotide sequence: TGCGCCAGCAGCCTCCAGGGAGGGTATGGCTACACCTTC.

Here the CDR3 reads CASSLSGANTEAFF. CDR3 DNA: TGTGCCAGCAGCTTAAGCGGGGCGAACACTGAAGCTTTCTTT. The rearrangement uses TRBV7-3 and TRBJ1-1, with D perhaps matching TRBD1 (5 bases). Germline V gives CDR1 SGHTA, CDR2 FQGTGA. The CDR3 has 14 residues. V gave up 1 base and J gave up 1 base, with 7 bases separating them. The whole variable domain, remainder taken from reference TRBV7-3 and TRBJ1-1, is GAGVSQTPSNKVTEKGKYVELRCDPISGHTALYWYRQSLGQGPEFLIYFQGTGAADDSGLPNDRFFAVRPEGSVSTLKIQRTERGDSAVYLCASSLSGANTEAFFGQGTRLTVV.

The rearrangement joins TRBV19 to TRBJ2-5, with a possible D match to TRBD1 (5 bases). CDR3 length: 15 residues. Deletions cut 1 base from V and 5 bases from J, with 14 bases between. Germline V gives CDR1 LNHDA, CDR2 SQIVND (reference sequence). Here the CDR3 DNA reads TGTGCCAGTAGTATAGTGAGAAGGGGTTGGGAGACCCAGTACTTC. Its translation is CASSIVRRGWETQYF.

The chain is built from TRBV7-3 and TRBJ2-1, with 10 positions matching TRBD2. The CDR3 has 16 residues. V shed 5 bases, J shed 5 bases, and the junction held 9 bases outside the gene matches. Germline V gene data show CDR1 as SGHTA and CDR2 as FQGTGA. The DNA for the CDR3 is TGTGCCAGCAGCCCTCAAGCGGGGGGGCCCCACAATGAGCAGTTCTTC. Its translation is CASSPQAGGPHNEQFF.

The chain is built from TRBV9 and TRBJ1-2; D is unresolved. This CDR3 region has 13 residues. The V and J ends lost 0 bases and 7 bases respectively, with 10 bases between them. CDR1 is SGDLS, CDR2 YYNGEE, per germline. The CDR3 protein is CASSVGPEVGYTF. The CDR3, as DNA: TGTGCCAGCAGCGTAGGTCCGGAGGTTGGCTACACCTTC.

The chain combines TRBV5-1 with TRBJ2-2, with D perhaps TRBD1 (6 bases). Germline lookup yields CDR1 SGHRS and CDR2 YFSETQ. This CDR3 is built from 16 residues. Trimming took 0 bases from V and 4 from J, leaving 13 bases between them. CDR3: CASSLEGVGGTGELFF. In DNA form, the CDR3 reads TGCGCCAGCAGCTTGGAAGGGGTAGGGGGCACCGGGGAGCTGTTTTTT.

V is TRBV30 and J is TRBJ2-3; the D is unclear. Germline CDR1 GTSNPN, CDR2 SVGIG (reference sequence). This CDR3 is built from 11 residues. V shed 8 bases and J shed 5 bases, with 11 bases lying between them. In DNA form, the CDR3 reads TGTGCCCGATCCCAGGAAGATACGCAGTATTTT. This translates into CARSQEDTQYF.

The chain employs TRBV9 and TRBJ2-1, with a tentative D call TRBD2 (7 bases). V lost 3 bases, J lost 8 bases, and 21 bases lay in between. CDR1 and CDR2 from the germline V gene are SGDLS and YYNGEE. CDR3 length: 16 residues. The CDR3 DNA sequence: TGTGCCAGCAGCGCCCTAAGTGGGGGGGCCGGGCATGAGCAGTTCTTC. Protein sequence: CASSALSGGAGHEQFF.

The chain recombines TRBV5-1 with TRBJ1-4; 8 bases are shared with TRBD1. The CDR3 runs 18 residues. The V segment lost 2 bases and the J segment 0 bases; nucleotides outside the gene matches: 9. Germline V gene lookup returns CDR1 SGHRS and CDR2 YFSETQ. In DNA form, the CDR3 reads TGCGCCAGCAGCTTACGGGACAGGCTACTAGCAACTAATGAAAAACTGTTTTTT. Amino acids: CASSLRDRLLATNEKLFF.

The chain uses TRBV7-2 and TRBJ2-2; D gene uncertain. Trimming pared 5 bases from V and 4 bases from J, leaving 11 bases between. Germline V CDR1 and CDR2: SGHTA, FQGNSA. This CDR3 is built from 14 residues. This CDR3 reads CASSPRIGTGELFF. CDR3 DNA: TGTGCCAGCAGCCCCCGAATCGGCACCGGGGAGCTGTTTTTT.

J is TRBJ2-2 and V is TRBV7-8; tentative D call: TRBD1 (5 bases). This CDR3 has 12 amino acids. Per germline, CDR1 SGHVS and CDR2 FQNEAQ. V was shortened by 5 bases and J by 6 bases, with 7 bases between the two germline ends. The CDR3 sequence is CASSPTAGELFF. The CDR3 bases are TGTGCCAGCAGCCCGACAGCCGGGGAGCTGTTTTTT.

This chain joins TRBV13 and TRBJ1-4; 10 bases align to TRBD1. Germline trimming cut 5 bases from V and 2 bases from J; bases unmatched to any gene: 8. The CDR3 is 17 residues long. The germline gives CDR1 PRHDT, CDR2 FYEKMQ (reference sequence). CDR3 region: CASSRRQGAVTNEKLFF. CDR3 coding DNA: TGTGCCAGCAGCAGGCGACAGGGGGCCGTCACTAATGAAAAACTGTTTTTT.

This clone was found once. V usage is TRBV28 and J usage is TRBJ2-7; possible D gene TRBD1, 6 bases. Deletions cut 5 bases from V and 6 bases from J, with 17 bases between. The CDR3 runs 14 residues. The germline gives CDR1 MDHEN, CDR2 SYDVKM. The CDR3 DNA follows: TGTGCCAGCAGTGACGCCGGGACACCCCTCGAGCAGTACTTC. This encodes CASSDAGTPLEQYF.

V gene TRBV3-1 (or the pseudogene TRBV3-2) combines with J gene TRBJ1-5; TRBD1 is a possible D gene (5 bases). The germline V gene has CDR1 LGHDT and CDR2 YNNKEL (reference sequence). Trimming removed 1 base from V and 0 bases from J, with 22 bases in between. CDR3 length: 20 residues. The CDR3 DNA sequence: TGTGCCAGCAGCCAAGTTTTTCTGGGTTTTAGGGGATATAGCAATCAGCCCCAGCATTTT. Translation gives CASSQVFLGFRGYSNQPQHF.

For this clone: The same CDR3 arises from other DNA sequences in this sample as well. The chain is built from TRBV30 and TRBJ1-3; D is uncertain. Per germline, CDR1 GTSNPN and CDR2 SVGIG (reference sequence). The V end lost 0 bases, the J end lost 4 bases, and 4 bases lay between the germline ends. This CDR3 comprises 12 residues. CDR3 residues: CAWSVRGNTIYF. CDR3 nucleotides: TGTGCCTGGAGTGTTCGGGGAAACACCATATATTTT.

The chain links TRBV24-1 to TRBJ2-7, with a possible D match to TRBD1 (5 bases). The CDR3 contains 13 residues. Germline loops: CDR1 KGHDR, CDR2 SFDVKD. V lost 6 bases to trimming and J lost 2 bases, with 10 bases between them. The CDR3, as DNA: TGTGCCACCAGTCCCAGGGCGACCTACGAGCAGTACTTC. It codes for CATSPRATYEQYF.

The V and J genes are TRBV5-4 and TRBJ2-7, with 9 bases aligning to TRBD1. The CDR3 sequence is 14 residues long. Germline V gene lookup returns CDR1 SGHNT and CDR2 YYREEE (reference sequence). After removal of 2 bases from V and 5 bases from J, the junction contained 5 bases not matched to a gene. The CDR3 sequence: CASSLLTGGNEQYF. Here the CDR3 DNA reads TGTGCCAGCAGCTTACTGACAGGGGGGAACGAGCAGTACTTC.

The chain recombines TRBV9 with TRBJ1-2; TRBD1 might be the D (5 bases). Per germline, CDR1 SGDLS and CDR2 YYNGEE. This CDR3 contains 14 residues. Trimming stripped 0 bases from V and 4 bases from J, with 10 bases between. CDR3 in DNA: TGTGCCAGCAGCGTAGGGGAGGGGCTCTATGGCTACACCTTC. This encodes CASSVGEGLYGYTF.

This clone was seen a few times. CDR3 nucleotides: TGTGCCAGCAGAACCGACAGGGGGCGAAAGGAGACCCAGTACTTC. This sequence encodes CASRTDRGRKETQYF. The V gene is TRBV2, the J gene TRBJ2-5; 10 nucleotides line up with TRBD1. The CDR3 sequence is 15 residues long. Germline V CDR1 and CDR2: SNHLY, FYNNEI. Trimming removed 6 bases from V and 5 bases from J; junction bases left unmatched: 9.

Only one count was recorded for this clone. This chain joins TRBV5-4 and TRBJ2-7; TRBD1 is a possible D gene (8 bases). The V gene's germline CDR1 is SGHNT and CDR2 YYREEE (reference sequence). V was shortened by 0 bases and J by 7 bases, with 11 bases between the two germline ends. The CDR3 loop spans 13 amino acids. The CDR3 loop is CASSLAQGGEQYF. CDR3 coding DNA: TGTGCCAGCAGCTTGGCACAGGGGGGGGAGCAGTACTTC.

CDR3 in amino acids: CASSELSPGQGFNEQYF. The CDR3 DNA follows: TGTGCCAGCAGTGAATTATCCCCGGGACAGGGTTTCAACGAGCAGTACTTC. The gene calls are TRBV2 and TRBJ2-7; 9 bases are a match to TRBD1. CDR1 is SNHLY, CDR2 FYNNEI, per germline. The CDR3 runs 17 residues. The J segment lost 5 bases and the V segment lost 2 bases, leaving 13 bases of the junction unmatched.

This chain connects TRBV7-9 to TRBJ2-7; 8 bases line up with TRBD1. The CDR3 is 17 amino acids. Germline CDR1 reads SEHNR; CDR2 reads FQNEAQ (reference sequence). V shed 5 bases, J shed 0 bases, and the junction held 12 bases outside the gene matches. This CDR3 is CASSPPQDRATSYEQYF. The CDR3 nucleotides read TGTGCCAGCAGCCCACCCCAGGACAGGGCTACCTCCTACGAGCAGTACTTC. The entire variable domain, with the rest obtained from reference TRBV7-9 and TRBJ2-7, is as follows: DTGVSQNPRHKITKRGQNVTFRCDPISEHNRLYWYRQTLGQGPEFLTYFQNEAQLEKSRLLSDRFSAERPKGSFSTLEIQRTEQGDSAMYLCASSPPQDRATSYEQYFGPGTRLTVT.

CDR3 in amino acids: CASGERWGGDYEQYF. Written as DNA, the CDR3 is TGCGCCAGCGGGGAACGATGGGGGGGCGACTACGAGCAGTACTTC. The chain couples TRBV5-1 to TRBJ2-7; possibly TRBD2 for D (7 bases). The CDR3 runs 15 residues. V was clipped by 7 bases and J by 3 bases, with 20 bases between them. Per the germline V gene, CDR1 is SGHRS and CDR2 is YFSETQ.

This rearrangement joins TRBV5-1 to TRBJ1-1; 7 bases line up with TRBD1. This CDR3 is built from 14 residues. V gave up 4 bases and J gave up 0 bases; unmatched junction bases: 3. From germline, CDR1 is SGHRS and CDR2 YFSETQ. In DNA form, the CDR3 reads TGCGCCAGCAGCGAGGACAGGTTGAACACTGAAGCTTTCTTT. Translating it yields CASSEDRLNTEAFF.

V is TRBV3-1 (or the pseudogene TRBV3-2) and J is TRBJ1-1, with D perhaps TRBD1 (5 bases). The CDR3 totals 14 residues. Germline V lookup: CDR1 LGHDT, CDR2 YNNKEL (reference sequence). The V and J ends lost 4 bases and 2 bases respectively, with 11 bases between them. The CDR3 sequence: CASSPSTANTEAFF. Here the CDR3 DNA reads TGTGCCAGCAGCCCCTCGACAGCTAACACTGAAGCTTTCTTT.

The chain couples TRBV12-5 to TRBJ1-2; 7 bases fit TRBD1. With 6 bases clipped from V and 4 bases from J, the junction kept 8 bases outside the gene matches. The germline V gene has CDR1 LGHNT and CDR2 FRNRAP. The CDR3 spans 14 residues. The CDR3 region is CASGYTQGSYGYTF. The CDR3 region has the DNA TGTGCTAGTGGCTATACACAGGGGAGCTATGGCTACACCTTC.

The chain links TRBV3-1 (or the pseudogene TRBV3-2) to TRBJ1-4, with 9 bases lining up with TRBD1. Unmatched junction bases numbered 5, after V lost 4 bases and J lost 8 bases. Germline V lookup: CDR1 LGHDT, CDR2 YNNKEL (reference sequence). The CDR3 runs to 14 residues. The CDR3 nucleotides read TGTGCCAGCAGCCCGGGACAGGGACGCGAAAAACTGTTTTTT. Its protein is CASSPGQGREKLFF.

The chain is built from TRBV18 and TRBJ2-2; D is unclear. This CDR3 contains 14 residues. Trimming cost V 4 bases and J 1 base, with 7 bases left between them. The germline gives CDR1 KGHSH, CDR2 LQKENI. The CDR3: CASSHSRNTGELFF. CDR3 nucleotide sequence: TGTGCCAGCTCACACAGCAGGAACACCGGGGAGCTGTTTTTT.

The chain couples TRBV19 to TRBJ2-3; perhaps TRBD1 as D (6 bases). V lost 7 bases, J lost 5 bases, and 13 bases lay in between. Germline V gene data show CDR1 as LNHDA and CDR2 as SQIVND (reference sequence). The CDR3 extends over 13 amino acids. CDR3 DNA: TGTGCCAGTAAAGACAGGATGGGAGATACGCAGTATTTT. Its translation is CASKDRMGDTQYF.

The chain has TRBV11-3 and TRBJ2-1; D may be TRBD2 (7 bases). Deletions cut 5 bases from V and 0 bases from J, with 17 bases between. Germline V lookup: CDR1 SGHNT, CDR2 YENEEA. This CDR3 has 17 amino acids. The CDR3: CASSPRGGFSSYNEQFF. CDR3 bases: TGTGCCAGCAGCCCAAGGGGGGGGTTTAGCTCCTACAATGAGCAGTTCTTC.

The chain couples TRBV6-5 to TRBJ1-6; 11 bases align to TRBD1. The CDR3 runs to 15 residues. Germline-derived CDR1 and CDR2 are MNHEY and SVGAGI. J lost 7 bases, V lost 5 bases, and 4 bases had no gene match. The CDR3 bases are TGTGCCAGCAGTCCCCGGGACAGGGGGAATTCACCCCTCCACTTT. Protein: CASSPRDRGNSPLHF.